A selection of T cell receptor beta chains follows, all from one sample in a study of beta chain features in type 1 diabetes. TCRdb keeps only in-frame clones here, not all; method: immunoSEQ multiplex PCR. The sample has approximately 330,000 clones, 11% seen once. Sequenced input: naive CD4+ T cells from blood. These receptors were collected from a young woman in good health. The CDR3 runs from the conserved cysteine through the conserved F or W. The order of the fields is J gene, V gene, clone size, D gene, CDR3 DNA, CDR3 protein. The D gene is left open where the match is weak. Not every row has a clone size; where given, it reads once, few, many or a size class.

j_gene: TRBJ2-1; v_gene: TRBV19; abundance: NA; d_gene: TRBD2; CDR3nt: TGTGCCAGTAGTACCGGACTAGTCAAGAGCTCCTACAATGAGCAGTTCTTC; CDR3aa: CASSTGLVKSSYNEQFF
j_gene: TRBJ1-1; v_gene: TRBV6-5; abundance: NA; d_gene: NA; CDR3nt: TGTGCCAGCAACAGGACCCCGAACACTGAAGCTTTCTTT; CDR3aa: CASNRTPNTEAFF
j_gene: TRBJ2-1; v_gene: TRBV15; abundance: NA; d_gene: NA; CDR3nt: TGTGCCACCAGCAGAGTAGAGGCGGCTTACAATGAGCAGTTCTTC; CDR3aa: CATSRVEAAYNEQFF
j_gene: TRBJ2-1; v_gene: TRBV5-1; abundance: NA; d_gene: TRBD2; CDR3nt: TGCGCCAGCAGAGGGACTAGCGGGGGAGTCCGATACAATGAGCAGTTCTTC; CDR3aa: CASRGTSGGVRYNEQFF
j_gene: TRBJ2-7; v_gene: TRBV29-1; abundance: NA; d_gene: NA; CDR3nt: TGCAGCGTTGAGGTGAGCGGGACAGGTACCGAGCAGTACTTC; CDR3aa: CSVEVSGTGTEQYF
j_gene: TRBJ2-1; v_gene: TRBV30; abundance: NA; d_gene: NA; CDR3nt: TGTGCCTGGAGTGTACTCGATGAGCAGTTCTTC; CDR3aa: CAWSVLDEQFF
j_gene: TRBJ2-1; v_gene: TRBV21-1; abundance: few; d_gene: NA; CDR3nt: TGTGCCAGCAGCCCCCAAAACCCAGGGATTTACAATGAGCAGTTCTTC; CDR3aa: CASSPQNPGIYNEQFF
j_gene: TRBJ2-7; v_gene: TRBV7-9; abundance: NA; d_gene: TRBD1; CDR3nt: TGTGCCAGCAGCTTAGGGACAGGGGCCTACGAGCAGTACTTC; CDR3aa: CASSLGTGAYEQYF
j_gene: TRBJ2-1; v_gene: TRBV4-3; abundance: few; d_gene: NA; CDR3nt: TGCGCCAGCAGCTCGCGGGACAGCTACAATGAGCAGTTCTTC; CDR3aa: CASSSRDSYNEQFF
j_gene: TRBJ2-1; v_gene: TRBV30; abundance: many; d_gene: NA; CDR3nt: TGTGCCTGGGGGAGTAATGAGCAGTTCTTC; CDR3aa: CAWGSNEQFF
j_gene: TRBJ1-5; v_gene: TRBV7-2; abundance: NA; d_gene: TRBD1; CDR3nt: TGTGCCAGCAGCTTAGGGTTGGCAGGGGGCCATCAGCCCCAGCATTTT; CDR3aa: CASSLGLAGGHQPQHF
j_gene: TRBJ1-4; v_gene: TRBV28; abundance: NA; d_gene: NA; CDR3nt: TGTGCCAGCAGGGGACAACAGGGATCCGAAAAACTGTTTTTT; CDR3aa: CASRGQQGSEKLFF
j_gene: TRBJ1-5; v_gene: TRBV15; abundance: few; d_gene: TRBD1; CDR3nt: TGTGCCACCAGCAGAAAATACAGGACAGGGGAGGGTCAGCCCCAGCATTTT; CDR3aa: CATSRKYRTGEGQPQHF
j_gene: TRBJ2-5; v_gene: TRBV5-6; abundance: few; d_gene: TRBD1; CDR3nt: TGTGCCAGCAGCTACAGGACAGGGCTGCGGGAGACCCAGTACTTC; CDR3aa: CASSYRTGLRETQYF
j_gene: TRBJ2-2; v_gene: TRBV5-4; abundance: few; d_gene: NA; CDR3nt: TGTGCCAGCAGCTTGGCCCAACAGGGAGTCACCGGGGAGCTGTTTTTT; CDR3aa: CASSLAQQGVTGELFF
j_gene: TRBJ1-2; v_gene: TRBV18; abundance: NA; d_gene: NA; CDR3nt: TGTGCCAGCTCACCACCAGGGGGATACGGCTACACCTTC; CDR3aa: CASSPPGGYGYTF
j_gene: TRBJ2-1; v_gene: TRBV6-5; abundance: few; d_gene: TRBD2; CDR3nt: TGTGCCAGCAGTTACGGGCCTGGCGGGAGGAATGAGCAGTTCTTC; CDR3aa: CASSYGPGGRNEQFF
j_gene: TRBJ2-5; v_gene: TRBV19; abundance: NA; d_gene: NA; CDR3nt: TGTGCCAGTAGTACTGGACAGCAAGAGACCCAGTACTTC; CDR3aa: CASSTGQQETQYF
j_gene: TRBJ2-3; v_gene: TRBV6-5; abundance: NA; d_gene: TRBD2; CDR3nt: TGTGCCAGCAGTTACTGGACTAGCGGGGAAACAGATACGCAGTATTTT; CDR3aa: CASSYWTSGETDTQYF
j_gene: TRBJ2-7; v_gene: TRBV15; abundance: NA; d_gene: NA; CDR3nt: TGTGCCACCAGCAGAGATGGAGGCGAAAACTCCTACGAGCAGTACTTC; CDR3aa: CATSRDGGENSYEQYF
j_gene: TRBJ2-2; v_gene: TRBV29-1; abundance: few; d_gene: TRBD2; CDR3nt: TGCAGCGTTGCCCCCCTAGCGGGCAACCCCACCGGGGAGCTGTTTTTT; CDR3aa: CSVAPLAGNPTGELFF
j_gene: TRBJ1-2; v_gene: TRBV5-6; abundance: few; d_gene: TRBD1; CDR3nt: TGTGCCAGCAGCTTGAATCTGGGGACAGGGTTGGGCTACACCTTC; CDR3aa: CASSLNLGTGLGYTF
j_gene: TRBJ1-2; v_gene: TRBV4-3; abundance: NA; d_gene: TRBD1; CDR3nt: TGCGCCAGCAGCCAAGATCTAATCAGGGGGAACTATGGCTACACCTTC; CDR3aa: CASSQDLIRGNYGYTF
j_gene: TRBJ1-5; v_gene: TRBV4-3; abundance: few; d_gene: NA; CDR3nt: TGCGCCAGCAGCCCCTTGGCCGGGGGTAATCAGCCCCAGCATTTT; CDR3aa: CASSPLAGGNQPQHF
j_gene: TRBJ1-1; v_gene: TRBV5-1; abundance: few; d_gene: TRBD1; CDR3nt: TGCGCCAGCAGCAAAGGGACAGCTGAAGCTTTCTTT; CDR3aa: CASSKGTAEAFF
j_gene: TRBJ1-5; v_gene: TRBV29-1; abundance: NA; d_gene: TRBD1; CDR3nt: TGCAGCGCTACCTCAGGGGGACAGCCCCAGCATTTT; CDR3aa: CSATSGGQPQHF
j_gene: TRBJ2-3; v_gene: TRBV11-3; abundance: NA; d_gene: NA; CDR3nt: TGTGCCAGCAGCTTCGGGTCCACAGATACGCAGTATTTT; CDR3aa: CASSFGSTDTQYF
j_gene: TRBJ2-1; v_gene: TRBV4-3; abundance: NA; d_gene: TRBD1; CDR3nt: TGCGCCAGCAGCCGGGAGCCAAATACGGGACAGATCTACAATGAGCAGTTCTTC; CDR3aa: CASSREPNTGQIYNEQFF
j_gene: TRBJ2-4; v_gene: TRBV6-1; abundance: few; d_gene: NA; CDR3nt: TGTGCCAGCAGTGAAGGAAGGAGGGGATTAGCCAAAAACATTCAGTACTTC; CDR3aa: CASSEGRRGLAKNIQYF
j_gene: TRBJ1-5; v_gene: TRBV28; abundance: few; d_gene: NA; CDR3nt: TGTGCCAGCAGTCCATGGGCAGGGAGGAATCAGCCCCAGCATTTT; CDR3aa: CASSPWAGRNQPQHF
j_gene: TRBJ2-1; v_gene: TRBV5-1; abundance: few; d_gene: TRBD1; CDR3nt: TGCGCCAGCAGCTTGGTGGGACAGAGCTCCTACAATGAGCAGTTCTTC; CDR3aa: CASSLVGQSSYNEQFF
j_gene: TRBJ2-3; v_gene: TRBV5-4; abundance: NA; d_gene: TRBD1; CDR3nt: TGTGCCAGCAGCCCAAGGACAGGGACGACAGATACGCAGTATTTT; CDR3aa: CASSPRTGTTDTQYF
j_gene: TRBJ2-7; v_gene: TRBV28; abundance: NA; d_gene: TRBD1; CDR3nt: TGTGCCAGCAGGGATAGACCGGGACAGCGGATATCCTACGAGCAGTACTTC; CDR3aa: CASRDRPGQRISYEQYF
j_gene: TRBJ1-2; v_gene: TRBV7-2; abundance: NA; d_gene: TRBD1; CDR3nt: TGCGCCAGCAGCCAAGGTCGGGACAGGATCGTGGGCTACACCTTC; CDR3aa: CASSQGRDRIVGYTF
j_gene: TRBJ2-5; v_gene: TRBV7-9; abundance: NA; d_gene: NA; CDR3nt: TGTGCCAGCAGCCTGGACAGCCAAGAGACCCAGTACTTC; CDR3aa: CASSLDSQETQYF
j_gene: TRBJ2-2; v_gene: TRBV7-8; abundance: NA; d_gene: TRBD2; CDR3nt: TGTGCCAGCAGCCCCAACCGACAGGGACTAGCGGGAGGGCCCTACACCGGGGAGCTGTTTTTT; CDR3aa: CASSPNRQGLAGGPYTGELFF
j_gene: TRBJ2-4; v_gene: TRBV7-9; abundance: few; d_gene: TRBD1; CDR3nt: TGTGCCAGCAGCCCCCCGGGACAGGAAAGAAACATTCAGTACTTC; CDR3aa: CASSPPGQERNIQYF
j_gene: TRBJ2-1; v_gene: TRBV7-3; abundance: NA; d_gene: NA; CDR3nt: TGTGCCAGCAGCCGAGGGATGGGGAATGAGCAGTTCTTC; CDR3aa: CASSRGMGNEQFF
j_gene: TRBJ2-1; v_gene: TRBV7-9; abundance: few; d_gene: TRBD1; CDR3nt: TGTGCCAGCAGCTCAGCCGGGACAGGGGGGAAGAATGAGCAGTTCTTC; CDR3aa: CASSSAGTGGKNEQFF
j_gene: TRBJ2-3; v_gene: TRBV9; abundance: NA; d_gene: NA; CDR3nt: TGTGCCAGCAGCGGGTCGGGGAGACTTAGCACAGATACGCAGTATTTT; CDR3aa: CASSGSGRLSTDTQYF
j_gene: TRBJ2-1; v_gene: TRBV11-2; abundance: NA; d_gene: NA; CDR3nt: TGTGCCAGCATCGAGCTTATAACGTTTGGTGAGCAGTTCTTC; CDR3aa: CASIELITFGEQFF
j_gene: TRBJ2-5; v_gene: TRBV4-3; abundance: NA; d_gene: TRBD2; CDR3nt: TGCGCCAGCAGCCACGGGAGTGGAGCGGGAGTTGGGGAGACCCAGTACTTC; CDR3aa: CASSHGSGAGVGETQYF
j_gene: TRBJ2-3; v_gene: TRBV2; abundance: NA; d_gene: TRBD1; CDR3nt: TGTGCCAGCGTCGCGCAGGGGGTAATCACAGATACGCAGTATTTT; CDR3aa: CASVAQGVITDTQYF
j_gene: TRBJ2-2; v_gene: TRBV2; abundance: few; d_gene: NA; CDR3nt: TGTGCCAGCAAACAGGAGGGAACCGGGGAGCTGTTTTTT; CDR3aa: CASKQEGTGELFF
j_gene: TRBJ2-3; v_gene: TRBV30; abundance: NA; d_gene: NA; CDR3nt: TGTGCCTGGCGGAGAGTTGCGGACACAGATACGCAGTATTTT; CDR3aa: CAWRRVADTDTQYF
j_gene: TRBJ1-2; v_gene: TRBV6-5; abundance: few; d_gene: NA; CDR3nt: TGTGCCAGCAGTTACTCGCCGGGAGCAGACTATGGCTACACCTTC; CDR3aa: CASSYSPGADYGYTF
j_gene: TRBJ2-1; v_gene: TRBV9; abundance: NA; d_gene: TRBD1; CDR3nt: TGTGCCAGCAGCCTGACCCCAGGACAGGGCAAGAATGAGCAGTTCTTC; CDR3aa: CASSLTPGQGKNEQFF
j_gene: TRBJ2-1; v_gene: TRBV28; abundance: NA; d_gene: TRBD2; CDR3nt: TGTGCCAGCAGTCCCCCTTCCGGCCAAGCGGGAGTATACAATGAGCAGTTCTTC; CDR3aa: CASSPPSGQAGVYNEQFF
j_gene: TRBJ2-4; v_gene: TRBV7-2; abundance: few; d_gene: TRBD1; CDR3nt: TGTGCCAGCAGCCTCACCGGGACAGGCGAAAACATTCAGTACTTC; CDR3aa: CASSLTGTGENIQYF
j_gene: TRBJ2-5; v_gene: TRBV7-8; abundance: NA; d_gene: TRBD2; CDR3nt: TGTGCCAGCAGTCTACGGGCTAGCGGGAGGGCGAGGGCCCAAGAGACCCAGTACTTC; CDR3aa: CASSLRASGRARAQETQYF
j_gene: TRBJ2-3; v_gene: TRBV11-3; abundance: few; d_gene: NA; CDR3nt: TGTGCCAGCAGCCCATCGCCGGGACTCGTCCTCACAGATACGCAGTATTTT; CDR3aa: CASSPSPGLVLTDTQYF
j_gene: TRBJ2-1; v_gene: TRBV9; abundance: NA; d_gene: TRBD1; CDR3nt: TGTGCCAGCAGCGCCCGGGGACAGGGGCGTTACAATGAGCAGTTCTTC; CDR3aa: CASSARGQGRYNEQFF
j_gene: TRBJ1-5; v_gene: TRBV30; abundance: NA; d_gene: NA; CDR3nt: TGTGCCTGGAGTTCCTCCAATCAGCCCCAGCATTTT; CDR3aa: CAWSSSNQPQHF
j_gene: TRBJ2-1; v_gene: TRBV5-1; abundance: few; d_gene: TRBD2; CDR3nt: TGCGCCAGCAGCTTGGGACTAGCAATCAATGAGCAGTTCTTC; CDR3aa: CASSLGLAINEQFF
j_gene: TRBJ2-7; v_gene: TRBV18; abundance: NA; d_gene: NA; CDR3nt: TGTGCCAGCTCACCCCTCGGGGACGAGCAGTACTTC; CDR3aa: CASSPLGDEQYF
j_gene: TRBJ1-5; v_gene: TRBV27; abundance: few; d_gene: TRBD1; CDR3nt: TGTGCCAGCAGCAAGGGACAGGGGGAACAGCAGCCCCAGCATTTT; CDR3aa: CASSKGQGEQQPQHF
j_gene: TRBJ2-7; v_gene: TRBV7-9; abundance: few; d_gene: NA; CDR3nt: TGTGCCAGCAGCTTAGAACAGGTGGTCGTGTTC; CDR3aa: CASSLEQVVVF